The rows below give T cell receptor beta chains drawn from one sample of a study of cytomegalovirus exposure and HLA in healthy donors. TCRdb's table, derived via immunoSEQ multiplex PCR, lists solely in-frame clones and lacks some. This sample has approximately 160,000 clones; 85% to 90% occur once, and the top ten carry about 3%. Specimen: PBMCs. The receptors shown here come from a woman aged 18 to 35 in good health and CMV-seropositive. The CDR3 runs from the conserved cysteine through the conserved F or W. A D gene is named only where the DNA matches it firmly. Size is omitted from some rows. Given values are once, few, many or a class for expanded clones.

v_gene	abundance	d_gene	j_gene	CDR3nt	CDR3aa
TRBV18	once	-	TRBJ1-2	TGTGCCAGCTCGAGTGGTTATGGCTACACCTTC	CASSSGYGYTF
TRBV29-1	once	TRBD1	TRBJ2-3	TGCAGCGCCGACTCGACAGGGTTTGGCACGCAGTATTTT	CSADSTGFGTQYF
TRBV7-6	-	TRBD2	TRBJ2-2	TGTGCCAGCAGCTTGCGAGCGGGGGGGAACACCGGGGAGCTGTTTTTT	CASSLRAGGNTGELFF
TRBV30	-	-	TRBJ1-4	TGTGCCTGGAGTGTACGGGGGACCCGGCGTGGAAAACTGTTTTTT	CAWSVRGTRRGKLFF
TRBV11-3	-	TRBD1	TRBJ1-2	TGTGCCAGCAGCCCCGAGGGACAGGGCTATGGCTACACCTTC	CASSPEGQGYGYTF
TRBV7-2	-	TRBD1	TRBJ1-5	TGTGCCAGCAGCTTAGGCCATGACAGGGGGCACCAGCCCCAGCATTTT	CASSLGHDRGHQPQHF
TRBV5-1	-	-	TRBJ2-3	TGCGCCAGCAGCTTGGCCTTCGGGTCCGCAGATACGCAGTATTTT	CASSLAFGSADTQYF
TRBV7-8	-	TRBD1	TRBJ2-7	TGTGCCAGCAGCTACCGGACAGGGACCTACGAGCAGTACTTC	CASSYRTGTYEQYF
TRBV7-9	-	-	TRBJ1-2	TGTGCCAGCAGCTTCCCCGGGGTGGATGGCTACACCTTC	CASSFPGVDGYTF
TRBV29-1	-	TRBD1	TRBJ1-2	TGCAGCGTGATTGGGACAGCCGAAGCCTATGGCTACACCTTC	CSVIGTAEAYGYTF
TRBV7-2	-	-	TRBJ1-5	TGTGCCAGCAGCTTAGGCGCAAATCAGCCCCAGCATTTT	CASSLGANQPQHF
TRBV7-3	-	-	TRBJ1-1	TGTGCCAGCAAAAGGACAGCGAACACTGAAGCTTTCTTT	CASKRTANTEAFF
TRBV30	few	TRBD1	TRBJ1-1	TGTGCCTGGAGTCCCTACAGGGGAATGAACACTGAAGCTTTCTTT	CAWSPYRGMNTEAFF
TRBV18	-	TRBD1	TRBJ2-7	TGTGCCAGCTCCGCGACAGGGGGCCAAGACGAGCAGTACTTC	CASSATGGQDEQYF
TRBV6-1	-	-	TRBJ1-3	TGTGCCAGCAGTGGGGACACTACAGTCTCTGGAAACACCATATATTTT	CASSGDTTVSGNTIYF
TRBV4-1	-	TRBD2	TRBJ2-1	TGCGCCAGCAGCCATTATTTAGCGGGAGGGGTGGCCAATGAGCAGTTCTTC	CASSHYLAGGVANEQFF
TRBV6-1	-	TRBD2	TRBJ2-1	TGTGCCAGCAGTGGTATTAGCGGGAGGTCCAGCTCCTACAATGAGCAGTTCTTC	CASSGISGRSSSYNEQFF
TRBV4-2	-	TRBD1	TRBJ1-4	TGTGCCAGCAGCCGATATTTGGACAGGGCGGATGCAACTAATGAAAAACTGTTTTTT	CASSRYLDRADATNEKLFF
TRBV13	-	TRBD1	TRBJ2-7	TGTGCCAGCAGCTCACAGGGGGCGCGCTACGAGCAGTACTTC	CASSSQGARYEQYF
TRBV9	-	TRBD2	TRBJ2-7	TGTGCCAGCAGCGAGGGACTAGCGGGAGGATACGAGCAGTACTTC	CASSEGLAGGYEQYF
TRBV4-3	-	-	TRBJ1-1	TGCGCCAGCAGCCAAGAATTCAGGGGTGAAGCTTTCTTT	CASSQEFRGEAFF
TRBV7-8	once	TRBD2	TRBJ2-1	TGTGCCAGCAGCCAAAAGACTAGCGGGAGGGGTTATGAGCAGTTCTTC	CASSQKTSGRGYEQFF
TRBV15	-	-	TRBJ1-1	TGTGCCACCAGCAGAGGGGCCTCTGAAGCTTTCTTT	CATSRGASEAFF
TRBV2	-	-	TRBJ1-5	TGTGCCAGCAGTGAAATGGGGGGTACACAGCCCCAGCATTTT	CASSEMGGTQPQHF
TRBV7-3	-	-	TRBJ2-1	TGTGCCAGCAGCTCCCATAGCGGAGGACTAAGGTTCGATGAGCAGTTCTTC	CASSSHSGGLRFDEQFF
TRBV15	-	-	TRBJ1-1	TGTGCCACCAGCCGGTACCTACAGTCGTCAAATGAAGCTTTCTTT	CATSRYLQSSNEAFF
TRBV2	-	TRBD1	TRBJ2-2	TGTGCCACCTGGGACAGGGGCGGGGAGCTGTTTTTT	CATWDRGGELFF
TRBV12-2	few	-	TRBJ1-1	TGTGCAAGTCGCCCGACAGAGAACACTGAAGCTTTCTTT	CASRPTENTEAFF
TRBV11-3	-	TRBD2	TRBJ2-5	TGTGCCAGCAGCTCCGGACTAGCGGGATCACGGGAGACCCAGTACTTC	CASSSGLAGSRETQYF
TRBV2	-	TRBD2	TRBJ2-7	TGTGCCAGCAGCGAGGATGGGGCTAGCGGGAGCTACGAGCAGTACTTC	CASSEDGASGSYEQYF
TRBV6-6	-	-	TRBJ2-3	TGTGCCAGCAGCCCCTGGCAGGTAACAGATACGCAGTATTTT	CASSPWQVTDTQYF
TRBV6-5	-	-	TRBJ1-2	TGTGCCAGCAGCCTCGCCGGGGGAGCTAACTATGGCTACACCTTC	CASSLAGGANYGYTF
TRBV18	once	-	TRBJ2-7	TGTGCCAGCTCACCTAGACAGGCCACCTACGAGCAGTACTTC	CASSPRQATYEQYF
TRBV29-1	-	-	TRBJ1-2	TGCAGCGTTGAGGGGGAGGGAGATGGCTACACCTTC	CSVEGEGDGYTF
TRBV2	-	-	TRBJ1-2	TGTGCCAGCAGTGAATCGGGTCGTGGCTACACCTTC	CASSESGRGYTF
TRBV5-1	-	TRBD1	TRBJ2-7	TGCGCCAGCAGCATCCGGGACAGGGGCTACGAGCAGTACTTC	CASSIRDRGYEQYF
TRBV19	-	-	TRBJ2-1	TGTGCCAGTAGTATGACGACAGCCTACAATGAGCAGTTCTTC	CASSMTTAYNEQFF
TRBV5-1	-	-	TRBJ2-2	TGCGCCAGCAGCTCTAGTGGCACCGGGGAGCTGTTTTTT	CASSSSGTGELFF
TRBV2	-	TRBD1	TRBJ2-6	TGTGCCAGCACGAGACAGGGGCTCTCTGGGGCCAACGTCCTGACTTTC	CASTRQGLSGANVLTF
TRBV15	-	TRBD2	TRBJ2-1	TGTGCCACCAGCAGAGAAGGAGCGGGAGGGCCAGGAAATGAGCAGTTCTTC	CATSREGAGGPGNEQFF
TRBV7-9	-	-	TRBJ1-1	TGTGCCAGCAGCTTGCGGACAGTGAACACTGAAGCTTTCTTT	CASSLRTVNTEAFF
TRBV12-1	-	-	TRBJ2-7	TGTGCCAGCAGCTTTGAGGGGACTAGCAAAGGCGGGGTTACCGAGCAGTACTTC	CASSFEGTSKGGVTEQYF
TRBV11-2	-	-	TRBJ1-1	TGTGCCAGCAGCTTCGAGGGCGGGACTGAAGCTTTCTTT	CASSFEGGTEAFF
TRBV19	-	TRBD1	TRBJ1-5	TGTGCCAGTAGTATGACCGGGACAGTCAATCAGCCCCAGCATTTT	CASSMTGTVNQPQHF
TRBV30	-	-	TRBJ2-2	TGTGCCTGGGGTCGCAGGGTGTGGGACACCGGGGAGCTGTTTTTT	CAWGRRVWDTGELFF
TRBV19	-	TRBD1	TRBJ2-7	TGTGCCAGTAGTATCGGCCAGGGGGCCTACGAGCAGTACTTC	CASSIGQGAYEQYF
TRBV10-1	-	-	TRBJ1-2	TGCGCCAGCAGGTTAGTTACGATTAACTATGGCTACACCTTC	CASRLVTINYGYTF
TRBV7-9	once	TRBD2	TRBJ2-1	TGTGCCAGGACACTAGCGGAAAAAAACTACAATGAGCAGTTCTTC	CARTLAEKNYNEQFF
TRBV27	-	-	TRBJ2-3	TGTGCCAGCAGGCGTTCCGGGACAATAGGGACAGATACGCAGTATTTT	CASRRSGTIGTDTQYF
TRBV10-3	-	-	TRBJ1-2	TGTGCCATCAGTGGCATGGGGGCCTATGGCTACACCTTC	CAISGMGAYGYTF